Listed here is a single TCR beta chain. The source of the sample is a study of blood T cell repertoires in COVID-19. Study-level background: Collection of acute and convalescent COVID-19 samples took place in the United States, Italy and Spain.

Using immunoSEQ multiplex PCR, the repertoire was profiled, and TCRdb retains in-frame clones only, with some absent. The sample has almost 350,000 clones; 88% are singletons. After removal of 4 bases from V and 6 bases from J, the junction contained 1 base not matched to a gene. Germline CDR1 is LNHDA and CDR2 is SQIVND (reference sequence). This CDR3 is 13 amino acids long. The sequence was collected from a woman in her thirties who had been exposed to COVID-19. J is TRBJ1-5 and V is TRBV19, with 9 positions matching TRBD1. The sequenced sample consisted of PBMCs or T cells enriched from blood (not recorded which). CDR3 sequence reads: CASSTQGAQPQHF. The CDR3 nucleotides are TGTGCCAGTAGTACACAGGGGGCTCAGCCCCAGCATTTT.